This T cell receptor beta chain was retrieved from a study of glioma-infiltrating T cells after dendritic cell vaccination. Study details: Glioblastoma patients came from Phase I and II dendritic cell vaccination trials. Findings and caveats of the study: Estimated pretreatment TIL content predicted outcome after dendritic cell vaccination.

TCRdb's table, derived via immunoSEQ multiplex PCR, lists solely in-frame clones and lacks some. The data show about 64,000 clones, around nine tenths seen once. Stated time point: after dendritic cell vaccination, including at tumor progression/relapse. Looked up from germline, CDR1 is SGHVS and CDR2 is FNYEAQ. The CDR3 loop spans 13 amino acids. V trimming: 4 bases; J trimming: 7 bases; junction bases outside the gene matches: 4. Concerning this clone: What it binds is not known.

Specimen: blood, collected after dendritic cell vaccination. The receptor was isolated from a human donor with glioblastoma. The V call is TRBV7-6, the J call TRBJ1-1, with 9 bases aligning to TRBD1. CDR3 in amino acids: CASSSRQGGEAFF. CDR3 in DNA: TGTGCCAGCAGCTCCCGACAGGGGGGTGAAGCTTTCTTT.